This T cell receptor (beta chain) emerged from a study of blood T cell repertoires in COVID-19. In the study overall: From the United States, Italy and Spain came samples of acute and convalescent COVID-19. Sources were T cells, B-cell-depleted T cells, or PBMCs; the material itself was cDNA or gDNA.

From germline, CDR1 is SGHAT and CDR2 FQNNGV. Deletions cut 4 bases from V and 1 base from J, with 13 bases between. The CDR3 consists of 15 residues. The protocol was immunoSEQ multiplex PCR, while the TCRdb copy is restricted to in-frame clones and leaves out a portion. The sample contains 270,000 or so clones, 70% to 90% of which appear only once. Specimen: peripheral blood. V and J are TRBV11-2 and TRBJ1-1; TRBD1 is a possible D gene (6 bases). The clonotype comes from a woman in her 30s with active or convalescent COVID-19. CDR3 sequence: CASSSRDTKNTEAFF. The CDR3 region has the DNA TGTGCCAGCAGCTCTAGGGACACCAAGAACACTGAAGCTTTCTTT.